This section outlines one TCR beta chain sequence together with its context. Its matching antigen is unknown. The data stem from a study of T cell responses to AZD1222 COVID-19 vaccine. Study in general: Pooling covered second doses at about 4 or about 12 weeks. General study results and limits: There were mostly white British donors and more females than males, and clonal diversity was possibly underestimated. With two AZD1222 doses given, Spike-specific TCR breadth and depth both rose. Baseline serostatus was positive in only six AZD1222 recipients.

Assay used: immunoSEQ multiplex PCR; TCRdb lists only in-frame clones, some missing. The table includes more than 130,000 clones, 90% detected once. The CDR3 is 13 amino acids. Trimming shortened V by 3 bases and J by 2 bases, and 11 bases separated the two germline ends. Looked up from germline, CDR1 is SQVTM and CDR2 is ANQGSEA. The source was peripheral blood, collected on day 0 of AZD1222 vaccination. The clonotype originates from an adult in good health. The chain joins TRBV29-1 to TRBJ2-7; D uncertain. This chain's CDR3 is CSVDGHNPYEQYF. As DNA, the CDR3 is TGCAGCGTTGACGGTCATAACCCCTACGAGCAGTACTTC.